This T cell receptor beta chain was documented in a study of blood T cell repertoires in COVID-19. Across the study: Acute and convalescent COVID-19 samples came from the United States, Italy and Spain. T cells, B-cell-depleted T cells, or PBMCs supplied cDNA or gDNA.

Germline CDR1 is LNHDA and CDR2 is SQIVND (reference sequence). Unmatched junction bases numbered 4, after V lost 1 base and J lost 3 bases. This CDR3 is built from 15 residues. Original handling: Researchers report that nucleated cell counts were estimated from reference gene primer amplification. The data were produced by immunoSEQ multiplex PCR, yet TCRdb's version contains in-frame clones alone and is incomplete. V, J and clone size are taken as reported in that table, and D and trimming were inferred from the DNA itself. Of about 53,000 clones in the sample, 80% to 90% were seen once. The chain joins TRBV19 to TRBJ2-7; 9 bases agree with TRBD1. Sequencing was carried out using peripheral blood. The clonotype originates from a man aged 45 to 65 with acute or convalescent COVID-19. The CDR3 region has the DNA TGTGCCAGTAGTATAGTCCCGGGACAGGGCTACGAGCAGTACTTC. As protein: CASSIVPGQGYEQYF.